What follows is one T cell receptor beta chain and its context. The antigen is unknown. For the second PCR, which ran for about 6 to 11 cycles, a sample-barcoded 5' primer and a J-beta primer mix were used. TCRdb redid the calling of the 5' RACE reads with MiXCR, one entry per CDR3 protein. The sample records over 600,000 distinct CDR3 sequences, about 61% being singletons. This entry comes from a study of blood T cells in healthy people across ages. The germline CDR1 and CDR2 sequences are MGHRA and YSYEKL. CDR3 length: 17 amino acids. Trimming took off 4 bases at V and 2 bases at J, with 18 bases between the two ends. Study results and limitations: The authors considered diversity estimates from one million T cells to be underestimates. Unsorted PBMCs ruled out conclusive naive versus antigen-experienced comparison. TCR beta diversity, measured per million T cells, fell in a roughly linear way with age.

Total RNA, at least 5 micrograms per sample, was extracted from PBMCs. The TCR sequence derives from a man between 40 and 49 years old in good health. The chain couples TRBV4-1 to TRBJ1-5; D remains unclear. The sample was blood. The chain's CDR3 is CASSLERVEGRNQPQHF. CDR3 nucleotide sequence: TGCGCCAGCAGCCTGGAAAGAGTGGAGGGTCGCAATCAGCCCCAGCATTTT.